This TCR beta chain was found in a study of blood T cell repertoires in COVID-19. Study summary: Whether acute or convalescent, the COVID-19 samples came from the United States, Italy and Spain. From T cells, B-cell-depleted T cells, or PBMCs came the material, which was cDNA or gDNA.

CDR1 and CDR2 from the germline V gene are SGHDT and YYEEEE. After removal of 0 bases from V and 3 bases from J, the junction contained 6 bases not matched to a gene. CDR3 length: 15 amino acids. Only in-frame clones appear in the TCRdb table, and some are missing; sequencing was by immunoSEQ multiplex PCR. Of about 220,000 clones detected, approximately 84% appear once; the ten largest clones hold over 2.5%. This clonotype was obtained from a woman in her 30s who had recovered from COVID-19. The sample consisted of peripheral blood. The chain joins TRBV5-6 to TRBJ2-7, with TRBD1 identical over 7 bases. The CDR3 loop is CASSLGLTGSYEQYF. The DNA for the CDR3 is TGTGCCAGCAGCTTGGGCCTGACAGGGAGCTACGAGCAGTACTTC.